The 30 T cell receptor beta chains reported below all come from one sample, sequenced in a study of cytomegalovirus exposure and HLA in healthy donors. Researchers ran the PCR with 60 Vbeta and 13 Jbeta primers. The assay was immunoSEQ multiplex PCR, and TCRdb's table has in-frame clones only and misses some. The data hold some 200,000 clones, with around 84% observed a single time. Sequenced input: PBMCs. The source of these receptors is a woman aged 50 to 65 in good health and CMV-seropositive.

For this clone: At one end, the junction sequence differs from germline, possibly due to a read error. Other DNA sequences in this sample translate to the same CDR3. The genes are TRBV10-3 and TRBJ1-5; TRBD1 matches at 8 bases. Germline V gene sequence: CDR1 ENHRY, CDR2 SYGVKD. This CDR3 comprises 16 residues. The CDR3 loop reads CAISEARGLGNQPQHF. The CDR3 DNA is TGTGCCATCAGTGAAGCCAGGGGGCTTGGCAATCAGCCCCAGCACTTT.

The CDR3 is CSEDRNNEQFF. CDR3 in DNA: TGCAGTGAGGACAGGAACAATGAGCAGTTCTTC. J is TRBJ2-1 and V is TRBV20-1; TRBD1 matches 7 bases. Germline V gene sequence: CDR1 DFQATT, CDR2 SNEGSKA (reference sequence). Losses at the gene ends were 7 bases for V and 5 bases for J; bases not matched to a gene: 2. The CDR3 is 11 residues long.

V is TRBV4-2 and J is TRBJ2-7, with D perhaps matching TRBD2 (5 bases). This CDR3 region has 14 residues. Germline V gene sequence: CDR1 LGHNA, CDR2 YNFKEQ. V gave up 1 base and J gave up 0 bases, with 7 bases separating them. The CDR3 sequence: CASSQGESSYEQYF. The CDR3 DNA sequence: TGTGCCAGCAGCCAAGGGGAGAGCTCCTACGAGCAGTACTTC.

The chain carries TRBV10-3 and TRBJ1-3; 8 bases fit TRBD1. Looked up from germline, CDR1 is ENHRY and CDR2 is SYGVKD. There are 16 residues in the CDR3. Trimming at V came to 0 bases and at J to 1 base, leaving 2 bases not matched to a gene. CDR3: CAISESQGASGNTIYF. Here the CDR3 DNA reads TGTGCCATCAGTGAGTCGCAGGGGGCTTCTGGAAACACCATATATTTT.

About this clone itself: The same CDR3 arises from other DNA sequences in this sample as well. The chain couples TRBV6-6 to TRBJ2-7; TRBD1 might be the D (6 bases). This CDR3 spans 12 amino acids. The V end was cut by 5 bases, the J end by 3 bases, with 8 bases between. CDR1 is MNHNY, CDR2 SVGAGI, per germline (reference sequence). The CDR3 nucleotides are TGTGCCAGCAGTCCACAGGGCTACGAGCAGTACTTC. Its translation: CASSPQGYEQYF.

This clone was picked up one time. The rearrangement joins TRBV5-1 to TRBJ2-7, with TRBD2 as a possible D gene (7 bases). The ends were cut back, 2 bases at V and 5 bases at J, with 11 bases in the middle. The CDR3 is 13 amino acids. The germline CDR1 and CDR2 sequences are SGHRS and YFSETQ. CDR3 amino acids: CASSFRGAHEQYF. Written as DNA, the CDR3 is TGCGCCAGCAGCTTCCGGGGGGCCCACGAGCAGTACTTC.

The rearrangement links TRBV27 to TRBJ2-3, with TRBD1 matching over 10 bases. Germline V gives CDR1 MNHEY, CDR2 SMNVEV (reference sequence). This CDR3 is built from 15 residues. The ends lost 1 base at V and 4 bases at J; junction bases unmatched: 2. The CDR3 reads CASSLYGTGADTQYF. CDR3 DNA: TGTGCCAGCAGTTTATACGGGACAGGGGCAGATACGCAGTATTTT.

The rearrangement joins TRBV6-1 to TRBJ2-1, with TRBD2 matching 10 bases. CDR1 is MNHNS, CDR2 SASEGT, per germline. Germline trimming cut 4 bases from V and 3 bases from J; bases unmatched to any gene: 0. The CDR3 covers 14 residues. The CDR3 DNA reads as TGTGCCAGCAGTGCTAGCGGGGGCTACAATGAGCAGTTCTTC. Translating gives CASSASGGYNEQFF.

The CDR3 here is CASSEREIYGYTF. The CDR3 region has the DNA TGTGCCAGCAGTGAAAGAGAGATCTATGGCTACACCTTC. The chain recombines TRBV2 with TRBJ1-2; D not certain. The germline V gene has CDR1 SNHLY and CDR2 FYNNEI. The CDR3 runs to 13 residues. The V gene lost 2 bases and the J gene lost 4 bases, with 8 bases spanning the gap. The full variable domain, in which reference TRBV2 and TRBJ1-2 provide the parts outside the CDR3, is EPEVTQTPSHQVTQMGQEVILRCVPISNHLYFYWYRQILGQKVEFLVSFYNNEISEKSEIFDDQFSVERPDGSNFTLKIRSTKLEDSAMYFCASSEREIYGYTFGSGTRLTVV.

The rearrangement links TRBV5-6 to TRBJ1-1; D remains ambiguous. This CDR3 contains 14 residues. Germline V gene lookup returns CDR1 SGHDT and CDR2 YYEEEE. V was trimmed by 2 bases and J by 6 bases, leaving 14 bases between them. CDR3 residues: CASSFRTTPPEAFF. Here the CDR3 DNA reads TGTGCCAGCAGCTTTCGGACTACCCCCCCTGAAGCTTTCTTT.

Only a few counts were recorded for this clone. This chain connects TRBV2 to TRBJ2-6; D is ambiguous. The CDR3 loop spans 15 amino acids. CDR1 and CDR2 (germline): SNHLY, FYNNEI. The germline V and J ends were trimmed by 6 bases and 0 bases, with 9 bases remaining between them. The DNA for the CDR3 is TGTGCCAGCAGGACACAAAGCTCTGGGGCCAACGTCCTGACTTTC. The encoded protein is CASRTQSSGANVLTF.

CDR3 in amino acids: CASSLSYSTDTQYF. In DNA, the CDR3 is TGTGCCAGCAGCTTGAGTTATAGCACAGATACGCAGTATTTT. The chain carries TRBV7-9 and TRBJ2-3, with D hard to call. The CDR3 sequence is 14 residues long. Trimming left V 3 bases short and J 0 bases short, with 7 bases between. Germline V CDR1 and CDR2: SEHNR, FQNEAQ (reference sequence). Full variable domain (remainder filled in from reference TRBV7-9 and TRBJ2-3): DTGVSQNPRHKITKRGQNVTFRCDPISEHNRLYWYRQTLGQGPEFLTYFQNEAQLEKSRLLSDRFSAERPKGSFSTLEIQRTEQGDSAMYLCASSLSYSTDTQYFGPGTRLTVL.

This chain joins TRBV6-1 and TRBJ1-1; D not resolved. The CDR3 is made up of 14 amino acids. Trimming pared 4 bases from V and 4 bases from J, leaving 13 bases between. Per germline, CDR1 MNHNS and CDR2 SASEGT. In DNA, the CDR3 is TGTGCCAGCAGTGTGGTGGGTAGCCGCACTGAAGCTTTCTTT. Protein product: CASSVVGSRTEAFF.

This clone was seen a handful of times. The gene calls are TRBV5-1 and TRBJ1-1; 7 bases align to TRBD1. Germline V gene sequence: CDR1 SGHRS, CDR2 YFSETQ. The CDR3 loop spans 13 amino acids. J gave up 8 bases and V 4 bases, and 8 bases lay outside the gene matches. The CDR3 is CASSLGTAPEAFF. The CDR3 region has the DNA TGCGCCAGCAGCCTCGGGACAGCCCCAGAAGCTTTCTTT.

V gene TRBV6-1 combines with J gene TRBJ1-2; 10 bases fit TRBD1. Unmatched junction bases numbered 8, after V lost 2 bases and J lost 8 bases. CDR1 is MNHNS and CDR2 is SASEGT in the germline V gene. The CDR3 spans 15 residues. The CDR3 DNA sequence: TGTGCCAGCAGTGAACGGACAGGGGGTCGAGAGGGCTACACCTTC. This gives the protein CASSERTGGREGYTF.

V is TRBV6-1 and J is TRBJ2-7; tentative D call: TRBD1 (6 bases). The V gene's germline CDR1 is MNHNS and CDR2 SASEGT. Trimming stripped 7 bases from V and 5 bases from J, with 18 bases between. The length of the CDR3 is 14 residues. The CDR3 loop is CASTFSPYRDEQYF. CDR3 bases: TGTGCCAGCACCTTTTCCCCTTACAGGGACGAGCAGTACTTC.

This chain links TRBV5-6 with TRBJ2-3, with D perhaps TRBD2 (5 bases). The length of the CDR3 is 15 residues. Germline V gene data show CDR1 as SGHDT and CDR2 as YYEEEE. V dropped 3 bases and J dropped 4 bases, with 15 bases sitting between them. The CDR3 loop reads CASSSHPLAADTQYF. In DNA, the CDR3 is TGTGCCAGCAGCTCGCACCCCCTAGCAGCAGATACGCAGTATTTT.

CDR3 DNA: TGTGCCAGCAGCTTGTACAGGGCAAGGGACGAGCAGTACTTC. Amino acid sequence: CASSLYRARDEQYF. The genes are TRBV5-8 and TRBJ2-7, with D perhaps TRBD1 (6 bases). The CDR3 covers 14 residues. Germline CDR1 reads SGHTS; CDR2 reads YDEGEE. V lost 1 base and J 5 bases, leaving 13 bases between the germline ends.

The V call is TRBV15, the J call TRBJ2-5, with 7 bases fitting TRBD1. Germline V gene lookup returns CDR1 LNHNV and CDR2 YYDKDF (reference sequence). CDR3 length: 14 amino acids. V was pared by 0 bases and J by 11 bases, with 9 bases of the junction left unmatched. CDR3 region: CATSRDRGTEEQYF. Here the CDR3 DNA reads TGTGCCACCAGCAGAGACAGGGGGACAGAGGAGCAGTACTTC.

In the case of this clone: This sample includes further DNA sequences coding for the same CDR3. CDR3 region: CASSEPGRDGSYGYTF. CDR3 coding DNA: TGTGCCAGCAGTGAGCCCGGACGGGATGGCAGCTATGGCTACACCTTC. The V call is TRBV25-1, the J call TRBJ1-2; D gene ambiguous. CDR3 length: 16 residues. V was clipped by 3 bases and J by 4 bases, with 18 bases between them. Germline V gene sequence: CDR1 MGHDK, CDR2 SYGVNS.

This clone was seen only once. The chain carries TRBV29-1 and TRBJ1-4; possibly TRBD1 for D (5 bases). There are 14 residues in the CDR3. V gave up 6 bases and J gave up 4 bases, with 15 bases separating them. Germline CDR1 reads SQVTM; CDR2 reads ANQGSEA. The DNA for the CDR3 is TGCAGCGTCGTGGGACTGGCAAATAATGAAAAACTGTTTTTT. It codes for CSVVGLANNEKLFF.

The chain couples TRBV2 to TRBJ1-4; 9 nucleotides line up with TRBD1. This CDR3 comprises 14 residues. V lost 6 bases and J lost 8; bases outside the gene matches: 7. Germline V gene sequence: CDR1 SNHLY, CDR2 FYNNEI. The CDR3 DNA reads TGTGCCAGCAGGAGGGACAGGGTCGAGGAAAAACTGTTTTTT. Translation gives CASRRDRVEEKLFF.

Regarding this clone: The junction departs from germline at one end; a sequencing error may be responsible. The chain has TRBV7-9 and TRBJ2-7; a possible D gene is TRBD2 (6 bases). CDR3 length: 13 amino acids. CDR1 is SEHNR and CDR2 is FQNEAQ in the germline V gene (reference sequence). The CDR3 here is CSSSLALSGVTYF. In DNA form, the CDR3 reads TGTTCCAGCAGCTTAGCGTTATCGGGAGTCACGTACTTC.

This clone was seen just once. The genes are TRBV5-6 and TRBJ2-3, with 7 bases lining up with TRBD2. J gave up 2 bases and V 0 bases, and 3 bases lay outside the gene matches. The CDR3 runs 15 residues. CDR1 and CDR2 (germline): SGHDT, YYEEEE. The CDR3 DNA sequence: TGTGCCAGCAGCTTGGGACTAGCACTCACAGATACGCAGTATTTT. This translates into CASSLGLALTDTQYF.

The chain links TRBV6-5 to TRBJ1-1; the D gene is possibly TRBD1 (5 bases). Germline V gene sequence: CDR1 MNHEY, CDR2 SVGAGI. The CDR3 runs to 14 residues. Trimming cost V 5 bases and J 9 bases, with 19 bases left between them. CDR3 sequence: CASSPTGAGGQAFF. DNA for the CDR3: TGTGCCAGCAGTCCCACCGGGGCGGGAGGCCAAGCTTTCTTT.

The CDR3 DNA sequence: TGCGCCAGCGGTCTGAGCTCCTATAATTCACCCCTCCACTTT. Translated, it gives CASGLSSYNSPLHF. The rearrangement joins TRBV10-2 to TRBJ1-6, with D unclear. The germline CDR1 and CDR2 sequences are WSHSY and SAAADI. This CDR3 comprises 14 residues. V lost 8 bases to trimming and J lost 0 bases, with 8 bases between them.

This CDR3 reads CASSIDAGKTEAFF. The CDR3, as DNA: TGTGCCAGTAGTATAGACGCAGGGAAGACTGAAGCTTTCTTT. The chain has TRBV19 and TRBJ1-1, with a weak D call TRBD1 (5 bases). CDR3 length: 14 residues. Trimming removed 0 bases at V and 5 bases at J, with 10 bases between. Per germline, CDR1 LNHDA and CDR2 SQIVND (reference sequence).

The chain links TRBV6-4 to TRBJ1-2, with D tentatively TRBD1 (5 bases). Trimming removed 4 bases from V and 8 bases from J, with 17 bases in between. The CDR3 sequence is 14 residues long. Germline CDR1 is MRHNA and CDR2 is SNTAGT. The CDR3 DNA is TGTGCCAGCAGTGTCTCCGGCAGGGCGGGAGGCTACACCTTC. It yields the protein CASSVSGRAGGYTF.

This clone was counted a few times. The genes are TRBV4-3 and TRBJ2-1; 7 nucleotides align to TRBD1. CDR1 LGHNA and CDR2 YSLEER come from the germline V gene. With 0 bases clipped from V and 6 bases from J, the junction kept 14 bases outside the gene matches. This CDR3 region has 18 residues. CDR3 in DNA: TGCGCCAGCAGCCAAGAAGATCCCGTTGACAGGGAGATCAATGAGCAGTTCTTC. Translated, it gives CASSQEDPVDREINEQFF.

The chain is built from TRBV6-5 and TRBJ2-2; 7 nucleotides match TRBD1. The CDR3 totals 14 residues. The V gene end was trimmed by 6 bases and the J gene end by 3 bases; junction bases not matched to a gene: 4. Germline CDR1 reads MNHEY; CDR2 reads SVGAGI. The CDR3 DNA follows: TGTGCCAGCAGAACCGGGACAGACACCGGGGAGCTGTTTTTT. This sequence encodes CASRTGTDTGELFF.